This T cell receptor beta chain was recovered during a study of T cell responses to AZD1222 COVID-19 vaccine. Study results and limitations: As reported, nearly half of all spike-specific TCRs target variant regions that are unmutated. Only 5 or 6 individuals given AZD1222 were seropositive at baseline. The study sampled repertoires only after the peak T cell response.

Pooled samples include second doses given at about 4 or 12 weeks. Trimming took 3 bases from V and 2 from J, leaving 13 bases between them. Germline CDR1 KGHSH, CDR2 LQKENI. The CDR3 covers 15 residues. Points on this clone: Its antigen is not known.

Sequencing was performed with immunoSEQ multiplex PCR; in TCRdb, only in-frame clones are kept and a portion is missing. This sample has about 81,000 clones; 80% to 95% occur once, and the top ten carry 8%. The sequencing here drew on peripheral blood, taken 28 days after the second AZD1222 dose. This chain connects TRBV18 to TRBJ1-1, with D maybe TRBD1 (6 bases). The clonotype comes from an adult who received the AZD1222 COVID-19 vaccine. CDR3: CASSPPLGANTEAFF. As DNA, the CDR3 is TGTGCCAGCTCACCGCCCCTGGGGGCTAACACTGAAGCTTTCTTT.